The source of this TCR beta chain is a study of T cell responses to AZD1222 COVID-19 vaccine (TCRdb year 2021). Notes on the research overall: AZD1222 recipients whose second dose came at about 4 weeks and those whose second dose came at about 12 weeks were combined into one group, since spike-specific TCR depth and breadth did not differ between the two schedules. A total of 233 trial participants underwent TCR sequencing, of whom about 210 had received two doses of AZD1222 and some 25 had received two doses of the MenACWY control vaccine. Trial participants were enrolled into age subgroups of 18-55, 56-69 and 70-plus years, which contained around 150, 29 and 61 TCR-sequenced participants, respectively. What the work shows at the level of the full study, not this receptor alone: Reportedly, close to half of the unique spike-specific TCRs recognized epitopes lying outside the regions that are mutated in the B.1.351 and B.1.1.7 variants. The 56-69-year group was small, and its depth increase did not reach significance, likely because of low power. After two AZD1222 doses, both the breadth and the depth of spike-specific TCRs were significantly higher than at day 0 and than in MenACWY recipients. CD4 TCRs associated with the vaccine covered the entire spike protein, and the dominant responses were in regions 160-218 and 743-854. Conclusions about previously exposed vaccinees are limited because only five to seven AZD1222 recipients were SARS-CoV-2 seropositive at baseline. Most participants were white British and females outnumbered males, and the authors suggested that clonal diversity may have been underestimated. Because no day 14 peak-response samples were available, repertoires were characterized only after the peak T cell response.

In the case of this clone: Its antigen specificity is not known. The sample holds no much larger clone one base away, and base qualities are not on file.

V is pared back by 5 bases and J by 2 bases, with 15 bases lying between the germline termini. The CDR3 runs 15 residues from the cysteine to the phenylalanine. Only CDR3 DNA remains: 45 bases, in frame from the first base. CDR1 SGHVS and CDR2 FQNEAQ were looked up in the germline V gene. The time point label, read with the paper, signifies: baseline before first vaccination. Vaccinee samples were obtained from the UK trials COV001 and COV002, which included a single-blind randomized controlled phase 2/3 trial of AZD1222 (ChAdOx1 nCoV-19) in healthy adults. For TCRbeta chain sequencing, PBMC samples from trial participants were taken at day 0 and at day 28 after the second dose. The CDR3 regions of human TCRbeta chains were analyzed by immunosequencing. The authors' analysis ran thus. Repertoire TCRs were matched against a reference library of SARS-CoV-2-specific TCRs generated with the MIRA antigen-specificity platform. Breadth was defined as the fraction of unique TCRs that were SARS-CoV-2-associated. Depth was defined as the fraction of total T cells that were SARS-CoV-2-associated. Each spike-specific TCR was assigned to its reactive spike region and to a CD4 or CD8 class using the MIRA data. Log10-transformed breadth and depth values were compared by one-way ANOVA with Sidak's multiple comparisons tests. The immuneACCESS repertoire file appears here via TCRdb, limited to in-frame rearrangements. These files lack a portion of the clones; in checked studies, under half of the deficit traces to unresolved V genes, and the cause of the others is not known. For V, J and clone size, that table is used; D and trimming come from the DNA. The sample table holds under 150,000 clones, of which 90% were seen once. The ten largest clones capture just over 7% of the sample.

The sequence came from an adult in good health. Recombination joined TRBV7-8 with TRBJ2-5, with no confident D gene call. The sample was peripheral blood, taken on day 0 of AZD1222 vaccination. The CDR3: CASSPYNIVQETQYF. The nucleotide sequence reads TGTGCCAGCAGCCCTTATAATATAGTGCAAGAGACCCAGTACTTC. The CDR3 plus the reference TRBV7-8 and TRBJ2-5 genes for the other parts give the full variable domain: GAGVSQSPRYKVAKRGQDVALRCDPISGHVSLFWYQQALGQGPEFLTYFQNEAQLDKSGLPSDRFFAERPEGSVSTLKIQRTQQEDSAVYLCASSPYNIVQETQYFGPGTRLLVL.